The 24 T cell receptor beta chains below come from one sample, sequenced in a study of shared clonotypes between healthy human individuals. The repertoire was sequenced with immunoSEQ multiplex PCR; TCRdb's copy has only in-frame clones and lacks some. The sample has about 770,000 clones, 72% seen once; the top ten hold about 1.7%. Sequencing input: memory CD4+ T cells sorted from blood. Subset: CD45RA-negative fraction. The receptor source for this set is a woman younger than 45 in good health.

The chain has TRBV7-9 and TRBJ2-2, with 10 bases identical to TRBD1. The germline V gene has CDR1 SEHNR and CDR2 FQNEAQ (reference sequence). V gave up 5 bases and J gave up 6 bases; unmatched junction bases: 12. The CDR3 consists of 17 residues. CDR3 in amino acids: CASSTDRGALGSGELFF. CDR3 nucleotide sequence: TGTGCCAGCAGCACGGACAGGGGGGCCCTTGGTTCCGGGGAGCTGTTTTTT.

This sequence joins TRBV5-6 and TRBJ1-2; D is uncertain. The germline V gene encodes CDR1 SGHDT and CDR2 YYEEEE. The germline V and J ends were trimmed by 0 bases and 2 bases, with 14 bases remaining between them. The CDR3 is made up of 16 amino acids. DNA of the CDR3: TGTGCCAGCAGCTTGGGCTCTTCCTTGGGGAACTATGGCTACACCTTC. The encoded protein is CASSLGSSLGNYGYTF.

The chain uses TRBV2 and TRBJ1-5; 10 bases fit TRBD1. Germline CDR1 and CDR2: SNHLY and FYNNEI. This CDR3 has 14 amino acids. V was pared by 4 bases and J by 5 bases, with 2 bases of the junction left unmatched. CDR3 bases: TGTGCCAGCAGTGTCGGGACAGGGGATCAGCCCCAGCATTTT. This codes for CASSVGTGDQPQHF.

The chain links TRBV7-3 to TRBJ2-1, with TRBD2 identical over 7 bases. Germline values: CDR1 SGHTA, CDR2 FQGTGA. With 0 bases clipped from V and 7 bases from J, the junction kept 9 bases outside the gene matches. The CDR3 length is 16 residues. The CDR3 reads CASSLTGGRSLNEQFF. Written as DNA, the CDR3 is TGTGCCAGCAGCTTAACTGGCGGGAGAAGTTTAAATGAGCAGTTCTTC.

This clone was found once. Lacking the conserved final phenylalanine or tryptophan, this CDR3 likely reflects a read error. The DNA is omitted, as the CDR3 cannot be located on it reliably, and the CDR3 follows TCRdb's listing. The V call is TRBV28, the J call TRBJ2-7; the DNA was not used to check the table's D call, TRBD2. Inclusive of both ends, the CDR3 amounts to 15 amino acids. Germline lookup yields CDR1 MDHEN and CDR2 SYDVKM. Here the CDR3 reads CASSRPSGLAGVSTL.

V usage is TRBV27 and J usage is TRBJ1-5, with D possibly being TRBD1 (5 bases). The CDR3 length is 15 residues. V was pared by 2 bases and J by 0 bases, with 8 bases between. Germline V CDR1 and CDR2: MNHEY, SMNVEV (reference sequence). CDR3 amino acids: CASSLKGNSNQPQHF. In DNA form, the CDR3 reads TGTGCCAGCAGTTTAAAGGGGAATAGCAATCAGCCCCAGCATTTT.

The chain carries TRBV27 and TRBJ2-7; tentatively, D is TRBD2 (7 bases). Trimming took 1 base from V and 6 from J, leaving 16 bases between them. Per germline, CDR1 MNHEY and CDR2 SMNVEV (reference sequence). This CDR3 spans 15 amino acids. CDR3 residues: CASSLWGGPTGEQYF. The CDR3 DNA reads TGTGCCAGCAGTTTATGGGGGGGGCCCACCGGCGAGCAGTACTTC.

The genes are TRBV7-8 and TRBJ1-4; no definite D call. The CDR3 contains 15 residues. The germline CDR1 and CDR2 sequences are SGHVS and FQNEAQ. V was trimmed by 4 bases and J by 7 bases, leaving 16 bases between them. The chain's CDR3 is CASSSPGWDREKLFF. Written as DNA, the CDR3 is TGTGCCAGCAGCTCACCTGGATGGGATCGTGAAAAACTGTTTTTT.

The chain has TRBV2 and TRBJ2-7, with D perhaps matching TRBD2 (5 bases). Germline CDR1 reads SNHLY; CDR2 reads FYNNEI. Trimming removed 6 bases at V and 2 bases at J, with 14 bases between. The CDR3 has 14 residues. Here the CDR3 reads CASRGRMITYEQYF. As DNA, the CDR3 is TGTGCCAGCAGAGGGAGAATGATAACCTACGAGCAGTACTTC. Full variable domain (rest looked up from reference TRBV2 and TRBJ2-7): EPEVTQTPSHQVTQMGQEVILRCVPISNHLYFYWYRQILGQKVEFLVSFYNNEISEKSEIFDDQFSVERPDGSNFTLKIRSTKLEDSAMYFCASRGRMITYEQYFGPGTRLTVT.

As for this clone: Distinct nucleotide sequences in the sample also encode this CDR3. This chain links TRBV2 with TRBJ2-6; no clear D. Per the germline V gene, CDR1 is SNHLY and CDR2 is FYNNEI. V shed 6 bases and J shed 1 base, with 7 bases lying between them. The CDR3 is 14 residues long. CDR3 DNA: TGTGCCAGCAGCGCAAGGTCTGGGGCCAACGTCCTGACTTTC. Its translation: CASSARSGANVLTF.

The V and J genes are TRBV5-1 and TRBJ2-7, with 7 bases that match TRBD2. Looked up from germline, CDR1 is SGHRS and CDR2 is YFSETQ. This CDR3 is built from 17 residues. Trimming at V came to 0 bases and at J to 7 bases, leaving 16 bases not matched to a gene. CDR3 sequence reads: CASSLGPFVGEGPEQYF. CDR3 nucleotide sequence: TGCGCCAGCAGCTTGGGACCGTTTGTCGGGGAGGGACCAGAGCAGTACTTC.

The V gene is TRBV6-5, the J gene TRBJ2-7; D call uncertain. Germline lookup yields CDR1 MNHEY and CDR2 SVGAGI. The CDR3 sequence is 14 residues long. With 7 bases removed from V and 7 bases from J, the gap between germline ends came to 20 bases. The CDR3 protein is CASTKGSSRREQYF. CDR3 DNA: TGTGCCAGCACCAAAGGGTCCAGTCGACGGGAGCAGTACTTC.

CDR3 coding DNA: TGTGCCTCTTTAAGGGTCAGCTCTGGAAACACCATATATTTT. This translates into CASLRVSSGNTIYF. V is TRBV28 and J is TRBJ1-3; D not certain. The V and J ends lost 11 bases and 0 bases respectively, with 14 bases between them. CDR1 and CDR2 (germline): MDHEN, SYDVKM. The CDR3 covers 14 residues.

This clone came up a few times. Different DNA sequences within this sample yield the same CDR3. This sequence joins TRBV28 and TRBJ1-3; 8 nucleotides agree with TRBD1. V lost 4 bases, J lost 4 bases, and 6 bases stayed unmatched. The CDR3 loop spans 15 amino acids. Germline CDR1 and CDR2: MDHEN and SYDVKM. The CDR3 nucleotides are TGTGCCAGCAGTTCTGGACAGGGCGACGGAAACACCATATATTTT. It encodes CASSSGQGDGNTIYF.

The genes are TRBV27 and TRBJ2-1, with D tentatively TRBD2 (6 bases). V shed 5 bases and J shed 8 bases, with 19 bases lying between them. Germline V gene lookup returns CDR1 MNHEY and CDR2 SMNVEV (reference sequence). The CDR3 extends over 15 amino acids. The CDR3 is CASSTTQPGVHEQFF. CDR3 nucleotides: TGTGCCAGCAGTACCACCCAGCCGGGGGTCCATGAGCAGTTCTTC.

This clone was found once. V gene TRBV5-4 combines with J gene TRBJ2-1, with D perhaps matching TRBD2 (6 bases). This CDR3 spans 14 amino acids. V dropped 4 bases and J dropped 6 bases, with 14 bases sitting between them. Germline assignment: CDR1 SGHNT and CDR2 YYREEE (reference sequence). This chain's CDR3 is CASSLLTRSNEQFF. The CDR3 bases are TGTGCCAGCAGCCTCCTGACTAGATCCAATGAGCAGTTCTTC.

This chain links TRBV18 with TRBJ1-3; D gene ambiguous. The CDR3 is made up of 16 amino acids. Between the trimmed V and J ends, which lost 0 bases and 0 bases, there was a span of 9 bases. Germline CDR1 reads KGHSH; CDR2 reads LQKENI. CDR3 sequence (DNA): TGTGCCAGCTCACCACCTGCCCGACTCTCTGGAAACACCATATATTTT. This sequence encodes CASSPPARLSGNTIYF.

The CDR3 is CASSLSPDRRNTEAFF. As DNA, the CDR3 is TGTGCCAGCAGCTTAAGCCCGGACCGAAGGAACACTGAAGCTTTCTTT. V is TRBV7-6 and J is TRBJ1-1, with D hard to call. Trimming stripped 2 bases from V and 1 base from J, with 14 bases between. CDR1 and CDR2 (germline): SGHVS, FNYEAQ. This CDR3 has 16 residues.

This clone was seen many times. This chain uses TRBV4-1 with TRBJ1-2; D gene uncertain. Trimming removed 0 bases from V and 2 bases from J, with 10 bases in between. CDR1 is MGHRA, CDR2 YSYEKL, per germline. The CDR3 length is 15 residues. Written as DNA, the CDR3 is TGCGCCAGCAGCCAAGAAGGTGGCAGGAACTATGGCTACACCTTC. This translates into CASSQEGGRNYGYTF.

The chain carries TRBV6-5 and TRBJ2-2, with no clear D. Germline assignment: CDR1 MNHEY and CDR2 SVGAGI. The CDR3 has 14 residues. Trimming pared 6 bases from V and 4 bases from J, leaving 12 bases between. CDR3 DNA: TGTGCCAGCAGCATAGGGTGGGGCACCGGGGAGCTGTTTTTT. The encoded protein is CASSIGWGTGELFF.

V and J are TRBV28 and TRBJ2-6; D gene ambiguous. V lost 3 bases and J 2 bases, leaving 5 bases between the germline ends. Looked up from germline, CDR1 is MDHEN and CDR2 is SYDVKM. The CDR3 is made up of 14 amino acids. As DNA, the CDR3 is TGTGCCAGCAGTTTTTTCCCTGGGGCCAACGTCCTGACTTTC. This gives the protein CASSFFPGANVLTF.

The chain has TRBV6-5 and TRBJ1-2, with 8 nucleotides matching TRBD1. CDR1 and CDR2 (germline): MNHEY, SVGAGI. There are 15 residues in the CDR3. V dropped 0 bases and J dropped 6; count of bases not matched to a gene: 6. The CDR3 DNA is TGTGCCAGCAGTTACTCTGCAGGGGGCGCAAATGGCTACACCTTC. Its protein is CASSYSAGGANGYTF.

A few counts support this clone. The gene calls are TRBV10-3 and TRBJ1-1; D is perhaps TRBD1 (6 bases). This CDR3 has 18 residues. The V end was cut by 3 bases, the J end by 2 bases, with 22 bases between. CDR1 is ENHRY and CDR2 is SYGVKD in the germline V gene. Here the CDR3 DNA reads TGTGCCATCAGTGACGCGACAGGTCTCGATTCGATTAACACTGAAGCTTTCTTT. Its protein is CAISDATGLDSINTEAFF.

A note on this clone: This may be a read error: a much more frequent sequence differs by one nucleotide. The sample contains more than one DNA sequence encoding this CDR3. The rearrangement links TRBV5-1 to TRBJ2-2, with 11 bases aligning to TRBD1. The length of the CDR3 is 15 residues. Germline lookup yields CDR1 SGHRS and CDR2 YFSETQ. The trim removed 4 bases at V and 5 bases at J, leaving 4 bases unmatched. The CDR3 DNA reads TGCGCCAGCAGCACCGGGACAGGGGGAACCGGGGAGCTGTTTTTT. Protein product: CASSTGTGGTGELFF.